Listed here are 29 T cell receptor beta chains from one sample, sequenced in a study of blood T cell repertoires in COVID-19. Profiled with immunoSEQ multiplex PCR; TCRdb holds only in-frame clones, not every one. The profile shows around 250,000 clones, more than 75% of them singletons. The sample was peripheral blood. Receptor source: a woman between 70 and 85 years old with active or convalescent COVID-19.

CDR3 DNA: TGTGCCAGCAGCTCCACATTTGGCCGGACAGGGAACACTGAAGCTTTCTTT. Translating it yields CASSSTFGRTGNTEAFF. The chain uses TRBV7-9 and TRBJ1-1; 7 bases match TRBD1. The CDR3 contains 17 residues. The V segment lost 4 bases and the J segment 1 base; nucleotides outside the gene matches: 12. Germline V gene data show CDR1 as SEHNR and CDR2 as FQNEAQ (reference sequence).

J is TRBJ1-2 and V is TRBV7-2; TRBD1 matches 10 bases. Per the germline V gene, CDR1 is SGHTA and CDR2 is FQGNSA. The CDR3 is made up of 15 amino acids. Trimming took 3 bases from V and 3 from J; bases not matched to a gene: 4. As DNA, the CDR3 is TGTGCCAGCAGCTTGACAGGGGGCGCTTACTATGGCTACACCTTC. Its translation: CASSLTGGAYYGYTF.

The chain's CDR3 is CASRRVRDEQFF. CDR3 nucleotides: TGTGCCAGCAGGAGGGTCCGAGATGAGCAGTTCTTC. The chain recombines TRBV6-5 with TRBJ2-1; possibly TRBD2 for D (5 bases). Trimming took off 6 bases at V and 8 bases at J, with 11 bases between the two ends. The CDR3 sequence is 12 residues long. Germline CDR1 is MNHEY and CDR2 is SVGAGI.

The chain has TRBV3-1 (or the pseudogene TRBV3-2) and TRBJ2-1; TRBD2 matches at 8 bases. This CDR3 has 14 amino acids. Germline V gives CDR1 LGHDT, CDR2 YNNKEL (reference sequence). Trimming removed 5 bases from V and 6 bases from J; junction bases left unmatched: 6. CDR3: CASSMRGASNEQFF. CDR3 in DNA: TGTGCCAGCAGCATGCGGGGGGCGTCCAATGAGCAGTTCTTC.

The chain couples TRBV6-1 to TRBJ2-5; D gene unclear. The V end was cut by 8 bases, the J end by 4 bases, with 14 bases between. Per the germline V gene, CDR1 is MNHNS and CDR2 is SASEGT. CDR3 length: 13 amino acids. The CDR3 DNA reads TGTGCCAGCCACTTCAATCAAGTAGAGACCCAGTACTTC. Protein sequence: CASHFNQVETQYF.

This clone turned up a few times. The chain uses TRBV4-3 and TRBJ1-2; 7 bases are shared with TRBD1. Germline CDR1 LGHNA, CDR2 YSLEER. The V gene end was trimmed by 4 bases and the J gene end by 0 bases; junction bases not matched to a gene: 5. The CDR3 is made up of 15 amino acids. The CDR3 nucleotides are TGCGCCAGCAGCCGTGGGACAGCGGCTAACTATGGCTACACCTTC. Translation gives CASSRGTAANYGYTF.

The V and J genes are TRBV19 and TRBJ2-2, with TRBD1 as a possible D gene (5 bases). With 5 bases removed from V and 0 bases from J, the gap between germline ends came to 7 bases. Germline CDR1 LNHDA, CDR2 SQIVND (reference sequence). CDR3 length equals 14 residues. CDR3 in DNA: TGTGCCAGTAGTGTGACAGCGAACACCGGGGAGCTGTTTTTT. Its protein is CASSVTANTGELFF.

This clone appeared a single time. The chain couples TRBV3-1 (or the pseudogene TRBV3-2) to TRBJ2-7; 7 nucleotides agree with TRBD2. Losses at the gene ends were 1 base for V and 3 bases for J; bases not matched to a gene: 3. This CDR3 is built from 14 residues. Germline CDR1 LGHDT, CDR2 YNNKEL (reference sequence). The CDR3 region has the DNA TGTGCCAGCAGCCAAGGGGGGGGTTACTACGAGCAGTACTTC. The encoded protein is CASSQGGGYYEQYF.

V gene TRBV7-2 combines with J gene TRBJ2-2, with no clear D. CDR1 and CDR2 (germline): SGHTA, FQGNSA. This CDR3 is built from 15 residues. The V gene lost 1 base and the J gene lost 0 bases, with 6 bases spanning the gap. The CDR3 spells CASSLDTANTGELFF. In DNA form, the CDR3 reads TGTGCCAGCAGCTTAGACACCGCGAACACCGGGGAGCTGTTTTTT.

The chain combines TRBV6-5 with TRBJ2-3, with D maybe TRBD2 (7 bases). The germline V gene has CDR1 MNHEY and CDR2 SVGAGI. Trimming removed 7 bases at V and 2 bases at J, with 16 bases between. CDR3 length: 15 amino acids. The CDR3: CASKGGGANTDTQYF. The DNA for the CDR3 is TGTGCCAGCAAAGGAGGGGGGGCCAACACAGATACGCAGTATTTT.

This chain links TRBV24-1 with TRBJ1-5; TRBD1 might be the D (5 bases). Between the trimmed V and J ends, which lost 3 bases and 4 bases, there was a span of 21 bases. This CDR3 is 18 amino acids long. Germline CDR1 is KGHDR and CDR2 is SFDVKD. In nucleotides, the CDR3 is TGTGCCACCAGTGATGCCCCCTCAGGGTCCCTAAGGAATCAGCCCCAGCATTTT. It codes for CATSDAPSGSLRNQPQHF.

The chain joins TRBV19 to TRBJ1-1, with a possible D match to TRBD1 (6 bases). Germline V gives CDR1 LNHDA, CDR2 SQIVND (reference sequence). The V end was cut by 5 bases, the J end by 8 bases, with 12 bases between. CDR3 length: 12 residues. The CDR3 DNA sequence: TGTGCCAGTAGTTGGACAGATCGGGAAGCTTTCTTT. It yields the protein CASSWTDREAFF.

This clone was detected once. The chain links TRBV7-6 to TRBJ1-6; 9 bases are shared with TRBD1. This CDR3 comprises 15 residues. V gave up 4 bases and J gave up 7 bases; unmatched junction bases: 5. Germline CDR1 reads SGHVS; CDR2 reads FNYEAQ. CDR3 protein: CASSSYRGRNSPLHF. For the CDR3, the DNA is TGTGCCAGCAGCTCATACAGGGGGCGGAATTCACCCCTCCACTTT.

This clone is a singleton in its sample. The chain links TRBV27 to TRBJ2-7, with 12 bases that match TRBD2. Germline CDR1 is MNHEY and CDR2 is SMNVEV (reference sequence). The length of the CDR3 is 16 residues. The V and J ends lost 1 base and 3 bases, in that order; junction bases with no gene match: 4. The CDR3 DNA reads TGTGCCAGCAGTTTATACGGGACTAGCGGGTTCTACGAGCAGTACTTC. It codes for CASSLYGTSGFYEQYF.

This clone was seen more than once but under ten times. This chain joins TRBV2 and TRBJ2-1; TRBD1 agrees at 7 bases. The V segment lost 4 bases and the J segment 8 bases; nucleotides outside the gene matches: 20. The CDR3 spans 18 residues. Germline V lookup: CDR1 SNHLY, CDR2 FYNNEI. CDR3 in amino acids: CASSVKRGQLGVSYEQFF. CDR3 sequence (DNA): TGTGCCAGCAGTGTCAAGAGGGGACAGCTCGGGGTGTCGTATGAGCAGTTCTTC.

The CDR3, as DNA: TGTGCCAGTAGTCCCCGGACTAGCGGGGGGTCAGCCAAAAACATTCAGTACTTC. Residues: CASSPRTSGGSAKNIQYF. This chain links TRBV19 with TRBJ2-4, with 14 nucleotides matching TRBD2. With V trimmed by 5 bases and J by 0 bases, 6 bases remained unmatched. Germline V gene sequence: CDR1 LNHDA, CDR2 SQIVND (reference sequence). The CDR3 covers 18 residues.

The chain recombines TRBV5-6 with TRBJ2-5; 9 nucleotides match TRBD1. Trimming cost V 5 bases and J 5 bases; bases outside gene matches: 1. Germline V CDR1 and CDR2: SGHDT, YYEEEE. This CDR3 has 12 residues. CDR3 residues: CASRDRGETQYF. For the CDR3, the DNA is TGTGCCAGCAGGGACAGGGGCGAGACCCAGTACTTC.

This rearrangement joins TRBV6-5 to TRBJ2-3; TRBD2 matches 7 bases. Germline CDR1 and CDR2: MNHEY and SVGAGI. V trimming: 7 bases; J trimming: 5 bases; junction bases outside the gene matches: 9. The CDR3 loop spans 14 amino acids. CDR3: CASNTGGGVDTQYF. The CDR3 DNA reads TGTGCCAGCAACACCGGGGGAGGGGTAGATACGCAGTATTTT.

This chain uses TRBV4-3 with TRBJ2-1, with TRBD2 identical over 16 bases. The ends lost 2 bases at V and 3 bases at J; junction bases unmatched: 13. CDR1 LGHNA and CDR2 YSLEER come from the germline V gene. CDR3 size: 21 residues. CDR3 in DNA: TGCGCCAGCAGCCAACCGCCTTCCGGGACTAGCGGGGGGGCCCTCTACAATGAGCAGTTCTTC. Translation gives CASSQPPSGTSGGALYNEQFF.

The rearrangement uses TRBV5-1 and TRBJ2-3, with D possibly being TRBD2 (6 bases). This CDR3 region has 15 residues. Germline CDR1 SGHRS, CDR2 YFSETQ. The germline V and J ends were trimmed by 0 bases and 2 bases, with 10 bases remaining between them. The CDR3 here is CASSLVGEATDTQYF. As DNA, the CDR3 is TGCGCCAGCAGCTTGGTGGGGGAGGCCACAGATACGCAGTATTTT.

The chain carries TRBV7-9 and TRBJ2-1; 7 bases are shared with TRBD1. The CDR3 loop spans 15 amino acids. The J segment lost 4 bases and the V segment lost 3 bases, leaving 6 bases of the junction unmatched. Germline V gene data show CDR1 as SEHNR and CDR2 as FQNEAQ (reference sequence). CDR3 loop: CASSFRQGVYNEQFF. CDR3 DNA sequence: TGTGCCAGCAGCTTTAGACAGGGAGTATACAATGAGCAGTTCTTC.

V and J are TRBV6-5 and TRBJ2-7, with TRBD1 as a possible D gene (6 bases). The germline V and J ends were trimmed by 7 bases and 5 bases, with 15 bases remaining between them. This CDR3 has 13 amino acids. Germline V lookup: CDR1 MNHEY, CDR2 SVGAGI. For the CDR3, the DNA is TGTGCCAGCACCGAGGGGGTAATGCACGAGCAGTACTTC. Translation: CASTEGVMHEQYF.

The rearrangement uses TRBV6-5 and TRBJ1-4; TRBD1 is a possible D gene (6 bases). The CDR3 covers 13 residues. With 2 bases removed from V and 8 bases from J, the gap between germline ends came to 9 bases. Germline CDR1 is MNHEY and CDR2 is SVGAGI. CDR3 protein: CASSYTRGEKLFF. CDR3 nucleotides: TGTGCCAGCAGTTACACGAGGGGGGAAAAACTGTTTTTT.

This chain joins TRBV7-9 and TRBJ2-6; D gene uncertain. Germline assignment: CDR1 SEHNR and CDR2 FQNEAQ (reference sequence). Trimming shortened V by 5 bases and J by 8 bases, and 7 bases separated the two germline ends. The CDR3 has 12 residues. Written as DNA, the CDR3 is TGTGCCAGCAGCCCGGTGACCAACGTCCTGACTTTC. It specifies CASSPVTNVLTF.

The V gene is TRBV4-3, the J gene TRBJ1-5, with D perhaps matching TRBD1 (5 bases). In germline, CDR1 is LGHNA, CDR2 YSLEER. The CDR3 totals 13 residues. Trimming removed 1 base from V and 7 bases from J, with 8 bases in between. The CDR3 spells CASSQGGEQPQHF. Here the CDR3 DNA reads TGCGCCAGCAGCCAAGGGGGGGAACAGCCCCAGCATTTT.

The chain combines TRBV29-1 with TRBJ2-7; D is unclear. V was trimmed by 6 bases and J by 1 base, leaving 10 bases between them. CDR3 size: 12 residues. CDR1 is SQVTM and CDR2 is ANQGSEA in the germline V gene. As DNA, the CDR3 is TGCAGCGTCCGGAGTAGATCCTACGAGCAGTACTTC. This translates into CSVRSRSYEQYF.

The chain combines TRBV18 with TRBJ1-2; 7 bases are shared with TRBD1. V shed 3 bases, J shed 7 bases, and the junction held 5 bases outside the gene matches. Per germline, CDR1 KGHSH and CDR2 LQKENI. This CDR3 has 13 residues. CDR3 sequence reads: CASSPGQWVGYTF. Here the CDR3 DNA reads TGTGCCAGCTCACCGGGACAGTGGGTTGGCTACACCTTC. The variable domain in full, with the rest retrieved from reference TRBV18 and TRBJ1-2, is NAGVMQNPRHLVRRRGQEARLRCSPMKGHSHVYWYRQLPEEGLKFMVYLQKENIIDESGMPKERFSAEFPKEGPSILRIQQVVRGDSAAYFCASSPGQWVGYTFGSGTRLTVV.

The sample holds one count of this clone. The V and J genes are TRBV25-1 and TRBJ1-4; 8 bases map to TRBD1. After removal of 8 bases from V and 6 bases from J, the junction contained 8 bases not matched to a gene. The CDR3 sequence is 14 residues long. Germline V gives CDR1 MGHDK, CDR2 SYGVNS. The CDR3 reads CASRRQGADEKLFF. DNA of the CDR3: TGTGCCAGCCGCCGTCAGGGGGCTGATGAAAAACTGTTTTTT.

The count of this clone is one. The chain combines TRBV27 with TRBJ1-6; tentatively, D is TRBD1 (5 bases). There are 18 residues in the CDR3. Germline CDR1 is MNHEY and CDR2 is SMNVEV (reference sequence). The V end was cut by 7 bases, the J end by 4 bases, with 23 bases between. The CDR3 coding sequence is TGTGCCAGCACTAGCGGACTTCAGACAGTCCCGTATAATTCACCCCTCCACTTT. Protein: CASTSGLQTVPYNSPLHF.